The present T cell receptor beta chain was sequenced within a study of molecular identifiers for immune sequencing clone quantification (dated by TCRdb to the late 2010s). Describing the broader study: For a replicate experiment, RNA from roughly 20,000 or 100,000 naive CD8 T cells was divided into five aliquots, and four of the five aliquots were sequenced. This methods study benchmarked molecular-identifier clustering-based TCR repertoire sequencing (MIDCIRS) and TCR RNA copy counting, using CD8 T cells to do so.

Ten or more counts support this clonotype. Its binding antigen is unknown. No much larger clonotype is one base removed from it; base qualities were not supplied. Summary of the overall study and its limitations: When barcode sub-clustering was not used, chimeric consensus sequences inflated TCR diversity, with chimeras reaching as high as 47%. The naive libraries included spiked-in Jurkat TCR RNA (about nine copies' worth), and this Jurkat TCR RNA is not part of the donor repertoire. Modeling indicated about 3 TCR RNA copies recovered per cell, compared with 7.5 to 10 by digital PCR, which implies a capture efficiency of approximately 29%. Clones above 20 RNA copies held over 97% of molecules in CMV-specific effector cells but under 1% in naive cells. Highly expanded clone sizes could be underestimated because identical TCR molecules may share a barcode. A single cell's worth of spiked-in Jurkat TCR RNA was reported detectable even among approximately 930,000 naive CD8 T cells.

The method was PCR. Instrument used: Illumina HiSeq 4000. Bulk TCR libraries were generated as previously described, with the TCR primers listed in Table S5 used. Total RNA was purified with the Qiagen AllPrep DNA/RNA kit. Before analysis, reads from multiple sequencing runs of the same library were pooled. For the original study's pipeline: Reads were retained only if their TCR constant sequence matched exactly, and those retained reads were trimmed to 150 nt and grouped according to their 12-nt molecular barcodes. Within each barcode group, reads were sub-clustered at a 15% Levenshtein threshold, and quality-weighted consensus sequences were built per RNA molecule. Non-functional sequences were removed, as were lower-count sequences one edit away from another. Based on fitting two negative binomial distributions, any barcode sub-cluster with under 20% of the maximum read count was discarded. TCRdb passed the public sequencing reads through fastp at Q25 and MiXCR, retaining productive beta sequences. Rows merge per CDR3 protein into single entries with the most common DNA and genes. These V and J calls originate from TCRdb's pipeline instead of the authors' own analysis. This sample comprises about 320,000 distinct CDR3 sequences, over 20% of them detected only once. The ten top clones hold 0.7% to 0.9% of the sample.

The junction carries 8 bases between V and J, which are trimmed by 8 bases and 0 bases respectively. CDR1 and CDR2 are drawn from the germline V gene (reference sequence): SEHNR, FQNEAQ. Taken from cysteine to phenylalanine, the CDR3 has 13 residues. Only the CDR3 DNA is retained, 39 bases long and in frame from the first base. Libraries of naive CD8 T cells were generated from around 20,000 to 990,000 sorted cells, with 10%, 30% or 50% of the purified RNA used. Naive CD8 T cells were FACS-sorted as CD8+CD4-CCR7+CD45RA+ on a BD FACSAria II into RLT Plus buffer. Roughly 10 TCR copies' worth of Jurkat RNA were spiked into about 20,000-1,100,000 naive CD8 T cell samples to test detection sensitivity. Enrichment of CD8 T cells was performed with RosetteSep CD8+ T Cell Enrichment Cocktail and Ficoll-Paque, after which ACK red cell lysis was carried out.

The clonotype originates from a human donor in good health. Some libraries in this study had Jurkat cell RNA spiked in. Sequenced input: naive CD8+ T cells from blood, with Jurkat cell RNA spiked in. Per the publication, the cell subset or site label means: FACS-sorted CD8+CD4-CCR7+CD45RA+ naive T cells. The chain links TRBV7-9 with TRBJ2-1; perhaps TRBD1 is the D gene, with 6 bases matching. CDR3 protein: CASHRVSYNEQFF. The base sequence is TGTGCCAGCCACAGGGTCTCCTACAATGAGCAGTTCTTC.